What follows are 26 T cell receptor beta chains derived from one specimen sequenced in a study of T cell repertoires in cytomegalovirus infection. MiXCR, run by TCRdb on the reads, gives a single entry per CDR3 protein. The sample has 650,000 to 900,000 distinct CDR3 sequences, almost 30% seen once. The antigens for these receptors are not known. The sample in question was cultured CD8+ T cells from PBMCs, obtained from culture after CMV antigen stimulation. The origin of the receptors is a human donor in good health (CMV status not recorded). Some clones in this sample may be carry-over from other donors' samples.

The genes are TRBV27 and TRBJ2-7; TRBD2 is a possible D gene (7 bases). Germline CDR1 is MNHEY and CDR2 is SMNVEV (reference sequence). V gave up 4 bases and J gave up 2 bases, with 15 bases separating them. This CDR3 has 15 residues. The CDR3 region has the DNA TGTGCCAGCAGTTGGTCGGGGGGCACCACCTACGAGCAGTACTTC. Amino acids: CASSWSGGTTYEQYF.

J is TRBJ2-3 and V is TRBV10-3; 11 nucleotides agree with TRBD2. Germline CDR1 ENHRY, CDR2 SYGVKD. There are 16 residues in the CDR3. Trimming at V came to 5 bases and at J to 2 bases, leaving 6 bases not matched to a gene. CDR3 sequence: CAISYTGLADTDTQYF. The CDR3 DNA reads TGTGCCATCAGTTACACGGGACTAGCGGACACAGATACGCAGTATTTT.

The chain joins TRBV6-5 to TRBJ2-1; TRBD2 matches at 11 bases. The germline gives CDR1 MNHEY, CDR2 SVGAGI. Trimming cost V 5 bases and J 3 bases; bases outside gene matches: 6. The CDR3 extends over 16 amino acids. The CDR3 protein is CASSRLAGHDYNEQFF. The CDR3 DNA reads as TGTGCCAGCAGTCGACTAGCGGGGCATGACTACAATGAGCAGTTCTTC.

This clonotype showed up just a few times. The chain carries TRBV5-5 and TRBJ2-5, with 8 bases lining up with TRBD1. The CDR3 runs 16 residues. With V trimmed by 4 bases and J by 4 bases, 12 bases remained unmatched. Per the germline V gene, CDR1 is SGHKS and CDR2 is YYEKEE (reference sequence). The CDR3 DNA reads TGTGCCAGCAGCCCAGGACAGGGCATGTTTAGAGAGACCCAGTACTTC. This codes for CASSPGQGMFRETQYF.

This clonotype came up many times. The chain employs TRBV7-2 and TRBJ2-1; unclear D gene. Trimming stripped 5 bases from V and 10 bases from J, with 12 bases between. This CDR3 comprises 12 residues. Germline V gene lookup returns CDR1 SGHTA and CDR2 FQGNSA. The CDR3 region is CASSAWAREQFF. CDR3 bases: TGTGCCAGCAGCGCTTGGGCTCGCGAGCAGTTCTTC.

The J gene is TRBJ2-5, the V gene TRBV5-1, with 9 positions matching TRBD1. V was pared by 1 base and J by 8 bases, with 15 bases of the junction left unmatched. CDR1 SGHRS and CDR2 YFSETQ come from the germline V gene. CDR3 length: 17 residues. Here the CDR3 DNA reads TGCGCCAGCAGCTTGCCGGTACAGGGGGCGACCGAGGATACCCAGTACTTC. Translating gives CASSLPVQGATEDTQYF.

In this sample, this clonotype turned up a few times. A junction boundary mismatches the germline segment, possibly from a read error. CDR3 coding DNA: TGCGCCAGCACCTTGGGGGTATCCAAACAGGCTGAAGCTTTCTTT. The encoded protein is CASTLGVSKQAEAFF. The chain carries TRBV5-1 and TRBJ1-1, with TRBD1 as a possible D gene (5 bases). CDR3 length equals 15 residues. CDR1 is SGHRS, CDR2 YFSETQ, per germline. Together with reference TRBV5-1 and TRBJ1-1, the CDR3 gives the full variable domain: KAGVTQTPRYLIKTRGQQVTLSCSPISGHRSVSWYQQTPGQGLQFLFEYFSETQRNKGNFPGRFSGRQFSNSRSEMNVSTLELGDSALYLCASTLGVSKQAEAFFGQGTRLTVV.

This clonotype was seen a handful of times. The rearrangement uses TRBV6-1 and TRBJ2-7; maybe TRBD1 (6 bases). The germline V gene encodes CDR1 MNHNS and CDR2 SASEGT. Trimming shortened V by 5 bases and J by 7 bases, and 18 bases separated the two germline ends. This CDR3 spans 14 amino acids. The CDR3 sequence: CASSYSSGAEEQYV. CDR3 in DNA: TGTGCCAGCAGTTACTCATCAGGGGCGGAGGAGCAGTACGTC.

Ten or more counts support this clonotype. V usage is TRBV7-2 and J usage is TRBJ2-6; no clear D gene. The CDR3 is 20 residues long. Germline loops: CDR1 SGHTA, CDR2 FQGNSA. V was cut by 1 base and J by 0 bases, with 19 bases left in between. The CDR3 DNA follows: TGTGCCAGCAGCTTAGTTGTACAGCTCCACACTAACTCTGGGGCCAACGTCCTGACTTTC. Residues: CASSLVVQLHTNSGANVLTF.

V is TRBV19 and J is TRBJ1-1; D gene uncertain. This CDR3 spans 11 amino acids. Trimming pared 1 base from V and 8 bases from J, leaving 5 bases between. Germline CDR1 and CDR2: LNHDA and SQIVND (reference sequence). CDR3 nucleotides: TGTGCCAGTAGTATAGGACAAGAAGCTTTCTTT. This codes for CASSIGQEAFF.

This clonotype was picked up a small number of times. This chain uses TRBV5-6 with TRBJ1-1; no reliable D call. V gave up 7 bases and J gave up 1 base, with 8 bases separating them. Looked up from germline, CDR1 is SGHDT and CDR2 is YYEEEE. The CDR3 runs to 12 residues. The CDR3 here is CASRWQNTEAFF. The CDR3 DNA reads TGTGCCAGCCGTTGGCAGAACACTGAAGCTTTCTTT. Variable domain in full (rest from reference TRBV5-6 and TRBJ1-1): DAGVTQSPTHLIKTRGQQVTLRCSPKSGHDTVSWYQQALGQGPQFIFQYYEEEERQRGNFPDRFSGHQFPNYSSELNVNALLLGDSALYLCASRWQNTEAFFGQGTRLTVV.

Only a few counts were recorded for this clonotype. The chain carries TRBV4-1 and TRBJ1-1, with unresolved D. The CDR3 length is 16 residues. CDR1 MGHRA and CDR2 YSYEKL come from the germline V gene. V was trimmed by 2 bases and J by 2 bases, leaving 15 bases between them. CDR3 residues: CASSQIKNGANTEAFF. The CDR3 nucleotides are TGCGCCAGCAGCCAAATCAAAAACGGAGCAAACACTGAAGCTTTCTTT.

This clonotype appeared many times. The rearrangement joins TRBV7-9 to TRBJ2-7; 11 nucleotides align to TRBD1. Germline CDR1 and CDR2: SEHNR and FQNEAQ (reference sequence). This CDR3 is 15 amino acids long. Trimming cost V 4 bases and J 4 bases; bases outside gene matches: 6. CDR3 region: CASSSIRDRGYEQYF. The CDR3 DNA reads TGTGCCAGCAGCTCGATCCGGGACAGGGGGTACGAGCAGTACTTC. The full variable domain, completed using reference TRBV7-9 and TRBJ2-7, is DTGVSQNPRHKITKRGQNVTFRCDPISEHNRLYWYRQTLGQGPEFLTYFQNEAQLEKSRLLSDRFSAERPKGSFSTLEIQRTEQGDSAMYLCASSSIRDRGYEQYFGPGTRLTVT.

The chain links TRBV7-8 to TRBJ2-3; possible D gene TRBD1, 5 bases. The CDR3 has 15 residues. Trimming left V 5 bases short and J 4 bases short, with 16 bases between. The germline CDR1 and CDR2 sequences are SGHVS and FQNEAQ. The CDR3 here is CASSLGSRDADTQYF. CDR3 nucleotide sequence: TGTGCCAGCAGCCTGGGGTCCAGGGATGCAGATACGCAGTATTTT.

The chain employs TRBV15 and TRBJ2-1; D may be TRBD1 (5 bases). Germline-derived CDR1 and CDR2 are LNHNV and YYDKDF (reference sequence). The CDR3 runs to 11 residues. The germline V and J ends were trimmed by 6 bases and 7 bases, with 7 bases remaining between them. In DNA, the CDR3 is TGTGCCACCAGAGGGGTTAATGAGCAGTTCTTC. It codes for CATRGVNEQFF.

In DNA form, the CDR3 reads TGTGCCAGCTCGCGAGTTCGCTCTGAACAAGCCAAAAACATTCAGTACTTC. Protein sequence: CASSRVRSEQAKNIQYF. The rearrangement uses TRBV18 and TRBJ2-4; D remains unclear. The CDR3 loop spans 17 amino acids. Trimming shortened V by 6 bases and J by 0 bases, and 18 bases separated the two germline ends. The germline gives CDR1 KGHSH, CDR2 LQKENI.

The chain combines TRBV5-4 with TRBJ1-3; 7 nucleotides agree with TRBD1. The CDR3 has 16 amino acids. Germline-derived CDR1 and CDR2 are SGHNT and YYREEE (reference sequence). V was pared by 4 bases and J by 4 bases, with 11 bases of the junction left unmatched. The CDR3: CASSGEEQGRGNTIYF. The CDR3 region has the DNA TGTGCCAGCAGCGGGGAAGAACAGGGGAGAGGAAACACCATATATTTT.

This clonotype was picked up a small number of times. The chain uses TRBV7-9 and TRBJ1-3; no clear D gene. Germline CDR1 is SEHNR and CDR2 is FQNEAQ (reference sequence). Trimming pared 4 bases from V and 4 bases from J, leaving 17 bases between. The CDR3 runs 16 residues. The CDR3 DNA is TGTGCCAGCAGCTACCGAACGGGCCAAATGGGAAACACCATATATTTT. It translates to CASSYRTGQMGNTIYF.

This clonotype appeared once. The chain carries TRBV20-1 and TRBJ2-7; D is perhaps TRBD1 or TRBD2 (6 bases each). Trimming cost V 6 bases and J 2 bases, with 17 bases left between them. This CDR3 has 14 residues. Per the germline V gene, CDR1 is DFQATT and CDR2 is SNEGSKA (reference sequence). This CDR3 is CSAGGGDKTYEQYV. The CDR3, as DNA: TGCAGTGCCGGGGGCGGGGACAAGACCTACGAGCAGTACGTC.

This clonotype was detected ten times or more. The CDR3 sequence: CASSYWAGEGEKLFF. In nucleotides, the CDR3 is TGTGCCAGCAGTTACTGGGCAGGGGAGGGAGAAAAACTGTTTTTT. The rearrangement links TRBV6-5 to TRBJ1-4, with D perhaps matching TRBD1 (6 bases). The CDR3 runs 15 residues. V dropped 1 base and J dropped 8 bases, with 14 bases sitting between them. Germline CDR1 and CDR2: MNHEY and SVGAGI.

The chain carries TRBV7-8 and TRBJ2-3; the match to TRBD1 covers 8 bases. The trim removed 7 bases at V and 4 bases at J, leaving 7 bases unmatched. CDR3 size: 14 residues. CDR1 and CDR2 from the germline V gene are SGHVS and FQNEAQ. Here the CDR3 reads CASTWTGIADTQYF. CDR3 coding DNA: TGTGCCAGCACCTGGACAGGGATCGCAGATACGCAGTATTTT. Full variable domain (outside the CDR3, taken from reference TRBV7-8 and TRBJ2-3): GAGVSQSPRYKVAKRGQDVALRCDPISGHVSLFWYQQALGQGPEFLTYFQNEAQLDKSGLPSDRFFAERPEGSVSTLKIQRTQQEDSAVYLCASTWTGIADTQYFGPGTRLTVL.

The chain uses TRBV7-6 and TRBJ1-1; TRBD1 might be the D (5 bases). V lost 6 bases to trimming and J lost 4 bases, with 18 bases between them. CDR1 is SGHVS, CDR2 FNYEAQ, per germline. The CDR3 spans 15 residues. Here the CDR3 reads CASSLGWGASTEAFF. CDR3 coding DNA: TGTGCCAGCAGTTTGGGGTGGGGCGCGTCCACTGAAGCTTTCTTT.

This clonotype has a count of ten or more. The chain employs TRBV11-2 and TRBJ1-1; no clear D. V lost 3 bases and J 6 bases, leaving 8 bases between the germline ends. CDR1 is SGHAT and CDR2 is FQNNGV in the germline V gene. The CDR3 is 12 residues long. DNA of the CDR3: TGTGCCAGCAGCTTTTCTGGGGCTGAAGCTTTCTTT. It encodes CASSFSGAEAFF.

The chain has TRBV6-6 and TRBJ1-4, with D maybe TRBD1 (5 bases). The germline gives CDR1 MNHNY, CDR2 SVGAGI (reference sequence). V was trimmed by 10 bases and J by 7 bases, leaving 16 bases between them. The CDR3 has 13 residues. The CDR3 region has the DNA TGTGCCACCGTCCAGGGTTTCGGTGAAAAACTGTTTTTT. This codes for CATVQGFGEKLFF.

This clonotype was seen more than once but under ten times. The chain couples TRBV6-1 to TRBJ1-1; TRBD1 is a possible D gene (5 bases). There are 15 residues in the CDR3. V shed 6 bases and J shed 0 bases, with 14 bases lying between them. Germline CDR1 MNHNS, CDR2 SASEGT. The DNA of the CDR3 is TGTGCCAGCAGCGTTAGGGACGGACTGAACACTGAAGCTTTCTTT. This gives the protein CASSVRDGLNTEAFF.

The chain employs TRBV4-3 and TRBJ2-2; D not certain. Deletions cut 0 bases from V and 4 bases from J, with 15 bases between. Germline CDR1 reads LGHNA; CDR2 reads YSLEER. The CDR3 is 17 amino acids. The CDR3 region is CASSQDTPRRATGELFF. The CDR3 DNA is TGCGCCAGCAGCCAAGATACTCCCCGGCGAGCCACCGGGGAGCTGTTTTTT.